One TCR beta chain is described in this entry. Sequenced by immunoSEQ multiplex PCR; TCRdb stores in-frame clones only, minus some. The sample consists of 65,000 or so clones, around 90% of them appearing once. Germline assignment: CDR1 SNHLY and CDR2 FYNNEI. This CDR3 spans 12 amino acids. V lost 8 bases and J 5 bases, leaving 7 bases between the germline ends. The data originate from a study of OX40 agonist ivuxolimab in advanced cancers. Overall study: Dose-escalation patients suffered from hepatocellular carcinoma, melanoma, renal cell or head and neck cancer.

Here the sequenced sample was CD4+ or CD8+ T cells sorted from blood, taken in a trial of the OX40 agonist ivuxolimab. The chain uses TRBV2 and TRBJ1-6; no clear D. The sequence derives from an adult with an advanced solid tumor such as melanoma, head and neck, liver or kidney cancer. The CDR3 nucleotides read TGTGCCAGCTCCAGGAATAATTCACCCCTCCACTTT. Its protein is CASSRNNSPLHF.